The next 3 T cell receptor beta chains were all read from a single sample in a study of graft-versus-host responses after intestinal transplantation. Researchers placed roughly 200,000 CFSE-labeled responder cells in culture with roughly 200,000 irradiated, violet-dye-labeled stimulator cells. The protocol was immunoSEQ multiplex PCR, while the TCRdb copy is restricted to in-frame clones and leaves out a portion. The data show thousands of clones, roughly 30% seen once. The material sequenced was alloreactive CD8+ T cells from a mixed lymphocyte reaction culture, taken before intestinal transplant. Subset meaning: CFSE-low proliferating T cells sorted from roughly 6-day pre-transplant mixed lymphocyte reaction (GvH or HvG direction). The source is a human patient who received an intestinal transplant.

This clone was observed a few times. The chain carries TRBV6-5 and TRBJ2-1, with TRBD2 matching over 7 bases. Trimming removed 6 bases from V and 8 bases from J; junction bases left unmatched: 10. Germline V lookup: CDR1 MNHEY, CDR2 SVGAGI. The CDR3 consists of 14 residues. CDR3 sequence (DNA): TGTGCCAGCAGCTTCTTACTAGCGTTAGATGAGCAGTTCTTC. Its translation is CASSFLLALDEQFF.

This chain joins TRBV7-9 and TRBJ2-7, with D perhaps matching TRBD2 (5 bases). The germline CDR1 and CDR2 sequences are SEHNR and FQNEAQ (reference sequence). Trimming stripped 4 bases from V and 4 bases from J, with 14 bases between. This CDR3 has 14 amino acids. The CDR3 DNA follows: TGTGCCAGCAGCTCGCCCCTAGCCGGGTACGAGCAGTACTTC. Its translation is CASSSPLAGYEQYF.

Within the sample, this clone is medium-sized. J is TRBJ1-1 and V is TRBV7-8; D call uncertain. V dropped 2 bases and J dropped 0 bases, with 7 bases sitting between them. This CDR3 has 14 residues. The germline V gene has CDR1 SGHVS and CDR2 FQNEAQ. The CDR3 protein is CASSLFGVNTEAFF. CDR3 DNA: TGTGCCAGCAGCTTATTCGGGGTGAACACTGAAGCTTTCTTT.